This entry describes one TCR beta chain. Its antigen remains undetermined. The record has no base qualities; no much larger clone is one base away. The germline V gene (reference sequence) provides CDR1 SGHNT and CDR2 YYREEE. Relative to germline, V is missing 5 bases and J is missing 6 bases, with 7 bases of the junction outside any gene match. The CDR3, from cysteine to phenylalanine, totals 13 residues. Only CDR3 DNA remains: 39 bases, in frame from the first base. These data originate in a study of blood T cell repertoires in COVID-19 (TCRdb year 2020). Turning to the overall study: Samples covering the acute and convalescent phases of COVID-19 were provided by collaborators in the United States, Italy and Spain. Where available, HLA class I and class II types were taken from metadata supplied by the sample provider and were not determined by assay-based typing. The sample metadata nearly always contained a de-identified subject ID, COVID-19 status, age in years and sex. The dataset comprised deeply sampled blood TCRbeta repertoires from subjects exposed to, actively infected with, or recovered from COVID-19. The samples were drawn from two sources: the first 160 participants of the ongoing ImmuneRACE study, and fewer than 1,500 subjects contributed by 6 global collaborators. The prospective study material was composed of cDNA or gDNA derived from T cells, B-cell-depleted T cells, or PBMCs. The repertoires were released in a freely available public database intended as a resource for research on the immune response to SARS-CoV-2. The investigation overall reported the following: Clinical and demographic metadata were provided uncurated, with the amount varying by source and participant.

TCRbeta CDR3 regions were amplified from genomic DNA by means of the immunoSEQ Assay, a bias-controlled multiplex PCR. The original pipeline was this. The number of nucleated cells in each sample was estimated from the amplification of reference gene primers within the assay. Sequence reads were collapsed and filtered to measure the absolute abundance of every unique TCRbeta CDR3 rearrangement. For each sample, productive Simpson clonality was calculated as the square root of Simpson's diversity index across productive rearrangements. TCRdb retrieved this table from immuneACCESS and kept in-frame rearrangements only. Not all clones are present; in checked studies, unresolved V genes account for under half, and no reason is known for the remainder. V, J and clone size were drawn from that table, and D and trimming were deduced from the DNA. The sample includes 200,000 to 250,000 clones, with 80% to 95% observed a single time. The top ten clonotypes cover 0.8% to 1% of the sample.

In Seattle, one collaborating source enrolled patients while the infection was active and tracked those patients longitudinally over the course of disease. Each collaborating institution followed its own protocols to collect whole blood in K2EDTA tubes. For TCRbeta analysis, collaborators shipped samples in one of three forms: frozen whole blood, isolated PBMCs, or DNA extracted from either of those sample types. This TCR was sampled from a man in his fifties or sixties with COVID-19, enrolled during active disease. Source material: peripheral blood. The rearrangement combines TRBV5-4 with TRBJ1-2; TRBD1 fits 7 bases in the junction. For the CDR3, the sequence is CASSDRVRDGYTF. The DNA sequence is given as TGTGCCAGCAGTGACAGGGTTAGGGATGGCTACACCTTC.